These 15 T cell receptor beta chains came from one sample sequenced in a study of T cells in Graves' hyperthyroidism and ophthalmopathy. Amplification of TCR beta CDR3 regions was performed using RNA transcripts as template. First-round RT-PCR targeting the TCR CDR3 was performed with the HTBI primer set. TCRdb recomputed calls from the multiplex PCR reads with MiXCR, one row per CDR3 protein. The sample lists roughly 110,000 distinct CDR3 sequences; about 16% were seen once. The sample consisted of blood. The source is a woman aged 45-65 years with Graves' hyperthyroidism.

The chain links TRBV6-1 to TRBJ1-1, with 7 bases lining up with TRBD1. From germline, CDR1 is MNHNS and CDR2 SASEGT. V gave up 8 bases and J gave up 5 bases; unmatched junction bases: 14. CDR3 length equals 15 residues. This CDR3 is CASAAGTTGRTEAFF. As DNA, the CDR3 is TGTGCCAGCGCAGCTGGGACGACAGGGAGGACTGAAGCTTTCTTT.

Ten or more counts support this clonotype. The chain uses TRBV12-3 or TRBV12-4 and TRBJ2-1; 8 bases match TRBD1. V dropped 5 bases and J dropped 7; count of bases not matched to a gene: 7. This CDR3 is 14 amino acids long. CDR3 amino acids: CASSEDRAKNEQFF. The CDR3 nucleotides read TGTGCCAGCAGTGAGGACAGGGCTAAGAATGAGCAGTTCTTC.

This clonotype was observed many times. This rearrangement joins TRBV9 to TRBJ2-4; D is unclear. The CDR3 is 12 residues long. Looked up from germline, CDR1 is SGDLS and CDR2 is YYNGEE. V lost 3 bases to trimming and J lost 6 bases, with 7 bases between them. CDR3 in amino acids: CASSAEGNIQYF. The CDR3 bases are TGTGCCAGCAGCGCCGAAGGAAACATTCAGTACTTC.

Ten or more counts support this clonotype. CDR3 region: CSARGDNEQFF. The CDR3 bases are TGCAGTGCTAGGGGGGACAATGAGCAGTTCTTC. The chain couples TRBV20-1 to TRBJ2-1; either TRBD1 or TRBD2 may supply D (5 bases each). V was clipped by 3 bases and J by 5 bases, with 5 bases between them. CDR1 DFQATT and CDR2 SNEGSKA come from the germline V gene (reference sequence). The CDR3 is made up of 11 amino acids.

The rearrangement joins TRBV20-1 to TRBJ2-7; 12 bases match TRBD1. The CDR3 has 16 amino acids. With V trimmed by 1 base and J by 5 bases, 9 bases remained unmatched. Germline lookup yields CDR1 DFQATT and CDR2 SNEGSKA (reference sequence). The DNA of the CDR3 is TGCAGTGCTAGAGCTCCCGCGGGACAGGGGGCCCACGAGCAGTACTTC. It yields the protein CSARAPAGQGAHEQYF.

This clonotype was detected many times. The V gene is TRBV30, the J gene TRBJ2-7; TRBD2 is a possible D gene (5 bases). Germline CDR1 and CDR2: GTSNPN and SVGIG (reference sequence). With 0 bases removed from V and 6 bases from J, the gap between germline ends came to 9 bases. The CDR3 extends over 12 amino acids. The CDR3 protein is CAWSVRGLEQYF. The DNA of the CDR3 is TGTGCCTGGAGTGTACGGGGTCTCGAGCAGTACTTC.

This clonotype was detected many times. The J gene is TRBJ2-3, the V gene TRBV10-2; TRBD2 aligns across 7 bases. Per the germline V gene, CDR1 is WSHSY and CDR2 is SAAADI. Trimming at V came to 6 bases and at J to 3 bases, leaving 3 bases not matched to a gene. This CDR3 contains 13 residues. CDR3 protein: CASRARGTDTQYF. CDR3 nucleotide sequence: TGCGCCAGCAGGGCGCGGGGGACAGATACGCAGTATTTT.

This clonotype was recorded at least ten times. V usage is TRBV7-9 and J usage is TRBJ2-7; D gene unclear. Trimming removed 5 bases at V and 0 bases at J, with 11 bases between. CDR3 length: 14 residues. CDR1 and CDR2 (germline): SEHNR, FQNEAQ (reference sequence). The CDR3 DNA follows: TGTGCCAGCAGCGCCGACGTAGCCTCCTACGAGCAGTACTTC. This gives the protein CASSADVASYEQYF.

This clonotype was observed many times. The chain carries TRBV28 and TRBJ2-3; TRBD2 agrees at 11 bases. V lost 6 bases and J lost 2; bases outside the gene matches: 7. Germline-derived CDR1 and CDR2 are MDHEN and SYDVKM. This CDR3 region has 16 residues. CDR3 sequence (DNA): TGTGCCAGCAGACCCGGGACTAGCGGTAACACAGATACGCAGTATTTT. This codes for CASRPGTSGNTDTQYF.

This clonotype was picked up many times. The chain recombines TRBV20-1 with TRBJ1-5; D is unclear. The CDR3 has 13 amino acids. V was trimmed by 5 bases and J by 1 base, leaving 9 bases between them. Germline lookup yields CDR1 DFQATT and CDR2 SNEGSKA (reference sequence). CDR3 protein: CSALGDSNQPQHF. CDR3 nucleotide sequence: TGCAGTGCTCTGGGTGACAGCAATCAGCCCCAGCATTTT.

This clonotype was observed many times. This sequence joins TRBV20-1 and TRBJ1-4; 8 nucleotides match TRBD1. Per the germline V gene, CDR1 is DFQATT and CDR2 is SNEGSKA (reference sequence). The V and J ends lost 6 bases and 5 bases, in that order; junction bases with no gene match: 14. There are 16 residues in the CDR3. The CDR3 DNA is TGCAGTGCACGGCAACCAGGGGGCGCTGGAAATGAAAAACTGTTTTTT. Amino acid sequence: CSARQPGGAGNEKLFF.

At least ten counts were recorded for this clonotype. The chain couples TRBV20-1 to TRBJ2-2; TRBD2 is a possible D gene (5 bases). Germline values: CDR1 DFQATT, CDR2 SNEGSKA (reference sequence). Trimming removed 0 bases from V and 1 base from J, with 18 bases in between. The CDR3 is 18 residues long. CDR3 DNA: TGCAGTGCTAGAGATGGGCCCTTAGCCGGACTGAACACCGGGGAGCTGTTTTTT. It specifies CSARDGPLAGLNTGELFF.

This clonotype was picked up many times. The V call is TRBV6-2 or TRBV6-3, the J call TRBJ2-1, with 10 positions matching TRBD1. Germline V gene lookup returns CDR1 MNHEY and CDR2 SVGEGT. V was clipped by 5 bases and J by 7 bases; unmatched bases: 8. This CDR3 contains 15 residues. CDR3 sequence reads: CASSLTGGEGNEQFF. The CDR3 DNA is TGTGCCAGCAGTCTGACAGGGGGCGAAGGGAATGAGCAGTTCTTC.

In its sample, this clonotype was seen many times. The chain carries TRBV28 and TRBJ2-7, with D hard to call. Germline CDR1 is MDHEN and CDR2 is SYDVKM. The CDR3 extends over 17 amino acids. Trimming shortened V by 4 bases and J by 2 bases, and 21 bases separated the two germline ends. The chain's CDR3 is CASSSISRADSPYEQYF. The CDR3 nucleotides read TGTGCCAGCAGTTCCATATCAAGGGCGGATAGTCCCTACGAGCAGTACTTC.

This clonotype was recorded at least ten times. The rearrangement joins TRBV4-2 to TRBJ2-1; tentative D call: TRBD2 (5 bases). Trimming took off 4 bases at V and 3 bases at J, with 7 bases between the two ends. The CDR3 spans 13 residues. The germline gives CDR1 LGHNA, CDR2 YNFKEQ. The CDR3 protein is CASSLRDYNEQFF. The CDR3 DNA sequence: TGTGCCAGCAGCCTACGGGACTACAATGAGCAGTTCTTC.